This paragraph covers one TCR beta chain sequence. What this receptor recognizes is not known. Within one base of it there is no much larger clone, and no base qualities were kept. This specimen belongs to a study of T cell changes during pregnancy in multiple sclerosis (dated by TCRdb to the late 2010s). Turning to the overall study: The study looked at changes in the T cell repertoire across pregnancy in women with multiple sclerosis.

The CDR3 starts with the cysteine, ends with the phenylalanine, and has 17 residues. Only the CDR3 portion is preserved as DNA: 51 bases, with reading frame beginning at the first base. The germline V gene yields SGHRS for CDR1 and YFSETQ for CDR2. V and J are truncated by 2 bases and 3 bases respectively, leaving an intervening sequence of 21 bases. The library was produced with the immunoSEQ multiplex PCR assay. What TCRdb holds here is the immuneACCESS table cut down to in-frame rearrangements. Part of the clones is not present; checked against another copy, under half of the missing clones reflect an unresolved V gene, and the others are unexplained. For this sample the table gives roughly 100,000 clones, of which roughly 92% were detected only once. The ten largest make up about 0.9% of the sample.

This TCR was sampled from a female donor with multiple sclerosis, enrolled in a pregnancy study. This chain is built from TRBV5-1 and TRBJ2-7, with a weak D call of TRBD2 (6 bases match). The input for sequencing was peripheral blood, taken after pregnancy. The DNA sequence is as follows: TGCGCCAGCAGCTTCGGAGGAACCGGGACTGGCCTCTACGAGCAGTACTTC. Its coded protein is CASSFGGTGTGLYEQYF.